Sequencing of this T cell receptor (beta chain) was carried out in a study of shared clonotypes between healthy human individuals. General observations from the study: Clonotypes that were shared across several donors made up 4% to 6% of naive CD4 clonotypes. On the whole, naive subsets had larger estimated richness than memory subsets had.

CDR1 is SGHRS, CDR2 YFSETQ, per germline. V dropped 5 bases and J dropped 2 bases, with 10 bases sitting between them. The CDR3 length is 13 residues. Clones were read by immunoSEQ multiplex PCR, and TCRdb kept only the in-frame ones, dropping some. The sample holds about 670,000 clones, approximately 75% seen once. Details on this clone: Antigen unknown.

The sequence was collected from a woman in her 30s in good health. The chain couples TRBV5-1 to TRBJ1-2, with D uncertain. Sequencing used memory CD4+ T cells sorted from blood. The subset was: CD45RA-negative fraction. The CDR3 spells CASRGVLNYGYTF. The CDR3 DNA sequence: TGCGCCAGCAGGGGAGTACTAAACTATGGCTACACCTTC.